Shown below are 3 T cell receptor beta chains from a single sample sequenced in a study of blood T cell repertoires in COVID-19. TCRdb's table, derived via immunoSEQ multiplex PCR, lists solely in-frame clones and lacks some. The sample has around 300,000 clones, more than 80% seen once. The sequencing input was peripheral blood. The origin of the receptors is a woman aged 45-65 years with COVID-19, enrolled during active disease.

The gene calls are TRBV7-9 and TRBJ2-3; D is possibly TRBD1 (6 bases). The V and J ends lost 3 bases and 6 bases respectively, with 13 bases between them. In germline, CDR1 is SEHNR, CDR2 FQNEAQ (reference sequence). The CDR3 has 14 amino acids. CDR3 DNA sequence: TGTGCCAGCAGCTTGAGCAGGGGAACGGATACGCAGTATTTT. This sequence encodes CASSLSRGTDTQYF.

This rearrangement joins TRBV7-8 to TRBJ1-1; D perhaps matches TRBD1 (5 bases). Between the trimmed V and J ends, which lost 2 bases and 4 bases, there was a span of 8 bases. The germline V gene encodes CDR1 SGHVS and CDR2 FQNEAQ. The CDR3 covers 13 residues. The CDR3: CASSLWGGTEAFF. DNA for the CDR3: TGTGCCAGCAGCTTATGGGGGGGCACTGAAGCTTTCTTT.

V and J are TRBV30 and TRBJ1-1; D is possibly TRBD1 (6 bases). Germline-derived CDR1 and CDR2 are GTSNPN and SVGIG (reference sequence). V lost 4 bases and J 1 base, leaving 13 bases between the germline ends. CDR3 length: 14 amino acids. Here the CDR3 DNA reads TGTGCCTGGAAGGAACCGGGACAGAACACTGAAGCTTTCTTT. Protein sequence: CAWKEPGQNTEAFF.